A single sample gave rise to the 23 T cell receptor beta chains below, sequenced in a study of blood T cell repertoires in COVID-19. Sequencing was performed with immunoSEQ multiplex PCR; in TCRdb, only in-frame clones are kept and a portion is missing. The profile shows over 300,000 clones, 85% to 90% of them singletons. The sequenced sample consisted of PBMCs or T cells enriched from blood (not recorded which). The receptors were gathered from a woman between 18 and 29 years old who had recovered from COVID-19.

The genes are TRBV5-4 and TRBJ1-1; D perhaps matches TRBD1 (5 bases). This CDR3 has 15 amino acids. The V gene's germline CDR1 is SGHNT and CDR2 YYREEE (reference sequence). V gave up 0 bases and J gave up 1 base, with 10 bases separating them. The CDR3 spells CASSLETGGNTEAFF. The CDR3 DNA reads as TGTGCCAGCAGCTTGGAGACCGGGGGGAACACTGAAGCTTTCTTT.

V usage is TRBV5-1 and J usage is TRBJ2-5; 13 nucleotides line up with TRBD2. V lost 4 bases to trimming and J lost 3 bases; unmatched junction nucleotides: 6. CDR3 length: 16 amino acids. Germline V gene sequence: CDR1 SGHRS, CDR2 YFSETQ. This CDR3 is CASSPGTSGAKETQYF. The CDR3 nucleotides are TGCGCCAGCAGCCCTGGGACTAGCGGGGCCAAAGAGACCCAGTACTTC.

V usage is TRBV28 and J usage is TRBJ2-1; the match to TRBD2 covers 7 bases. This CDR3 region has 18 residues. Germline loops: CDR1 MDHEN, CDR2 SYDVKM. The V gene end was trimmed by 3 bases and the J gene end by 6 bases; junction bases not matched to a gene: 17. The CDR3 DNA reads as TGTGCCAGCAGTTTCTTGGCCGGACTAGTCGACGCCGGCAATGAGCAGTTCTTC. Amino acids: CASSFLAGLVDAGNEQFF.

The rearrangement joins TRBV25-1 to TRBJ1-5; 8 bases fit TRBD1. The V gene end was trimmed by 3 bases and the J gene end by 0 bases; junction bases not matched to a gene: 4. Germline V gene lookup returns CDR1 MGHDK and CDR2 SYGVNS. CDR3 length: 16 amino acids. The CDR3, as DNA: TGTGCCAGCAGTGATCAGGACAGGGCTAGCAATCAGCCCCAGCATTTT. This encodes CASSDQDRASNQPQHF.

This chain connects TRBV12-3 or TRBV12-4 to TRBJ2-7; perhaps TRBD1 as D (6 bases). The CDR3 consists of 11 residues. V was cut by 5 bases and J by 6 bases, with 8 bases left in between. The CDR3 DNA follows: TGTGCCAGCAGTGGGGGCGGCGAGCAGTACTTC. Translating gives CASSGGGEQYF.

V gene TRBV9 combines with J gene TRBJ2-3; 9 bases agree with TRBD2. V shed 3 bases and J 8 bases; nucleotides not matched to a gene: 7. Germline CDR1 and CDR2: SGDLS and YYNGEE. This CDR3 region has 14 residues. The CDR3 sequence is CASSAREGPATQYF. The DNA for the CDR3 is TGTGCCAGCAGCGCGCGGGAGGGGCCGGCTACGCAGTATTTT.

The chain employs TRBV11-2 and TRBJ1-5, with D possibly being TRBD1 (5 bases). Germline V CDR1 and CDR2: SGHAT, FQNNGV. The CDR3 runs to 15 residues. V lost 6 bases to trimming and J lost 1 base, with 13 bases between them. The CDR3: CASSRQLRSNQPQHF. The CDR3, as DNA: TGTGCCAGCAGTAGACAGCTTCGCAGCAATCAGCCCCAGCATTTT.

This rearrangement joins TRBV10-1 to TRBJ1-3, with unresolved D. This CDR3 contains 13 residues. The germline gives CDR1 WNHNN, CDR2 SYGVQD (reference sequence). The germline V and J ends were trimmed by 5 bases and 0 bases, with 5 bases remaining between them. The CDR3 coding sequence is TGCGCCAGCAGTCCCTACTCTGGAAACACCATATATTTT. It is translated as CASSPYSGNTIYF.

The chain links TRBV6-1 to TRBJ2-2; D is perhaps TRBD1 (6 bases). Germline V gives CDR1 MNHNS, CDR2 SASEGT. Trimming took off 1 base at V and 4 bases at J, with 10 bases between the two ends. This CDR3 comprises 15 residues. CDR3 sequence (DNA): TGTGCCAGCAGTGAAGGGGTAGGGGGCACCGGGGAGCTGTTTTTT. Protein product: CASSEGVGGTGELFF.

This rearrangement joins TRBV7-9 to TRBJ1-1; no definite D call. The CDR3 contains 14 residues. Between the trimmed V and J ends, which lost 0 bases and 3 bases, there was a span of 8 bases. Germline CDR1 SEHNR, CDR2 FQNEAQ (reference sequence). CDR3 in DNA: TGTGCCAGCAGCTTAGCCCGGGTTTACACTGAAGCTTTCTTT. It encodes CASSLARVYTEAFF.

The V and J genes are TRBV5-8 and TRBJ2-3; tentatively, D is TRBD2 (6 bases). V gave up 0 bases and J gave up 4 bases, with 12 bases separating them. Germline CDR1 and CDR2: SGHTS and YDEGEE. This CDR3 contains 15 residues. The CDR3 bases are TGTGCCAGCAGCTTGGAGGGAGGAGGGCCAGATACGCAGTATTTT. Its protein is CASSLEGGGPDTQYF.

V usage is TRBV4-2 and J usage is TRBJ1-4; 7 bases align to TRBD1. The germline CDR1 and CDR2 sequences are LGHNA and YNFKEQ. V trimming: 3 bases; J trimming: 2 bases; junction bases outside the gene matches: 3. The CDR3 consists of 15 residues. The CDR3 bases are TGTGCCAGCAGCCAGGGGACAGTTACTAATGAAAAACTGTTTTTT. Translation: CASSQGTVTNEKLFF.

The chain is built from TRBV18 and TRBJ2-2, with 7 bases matching TRBD1. The germline V gene has CDR1 KGHSH and CDR2 LQKENI. The CDR3 covers 17 residues. Trimming removed 1 base from V and 1 base from J; junction bases left unmatched: 6. CDR3 residues: CASSPRDSPLNTGELFF. The CDR3 region has the DNA TGTGCCAGCTCACCACGGGACAGCCCTTTGAACACCGGGGAGCTGTTTTTT.

The chain joins TRBV6-5 to TRBJ2-7, with TRBD2 identical over 12 bases. CDR1 is MNHEY, CDR2 SVGAGI, per germline. With 0 bases clipped from V and 7 bases from J, the junction kept 4 bases outside the gene matches. This CDR3 region has 15 residues. This CDR3 reads CASSYSALAGGEQYF. The CDR3 region has the DNA TGTGCCAGCAGTTACTCGGCCCTAGCGGGAGGGGAGCAGTACTTC.

The rearrangement links TRBV30 to TRBJ1-5; D is perhaps TRBD1 (6 bases). CDR3 length equals 14 residues. Looked up from germline, CDR1 is GTSNPN and CDR2 is SVGIG (reference sequence). The germline V and J ends were trimmed by 1 base and 2 bases, with 9 bases remaining between them. CDR3 sequence (DNA): TGTGCCTGGAGTGGGGGGGGCGGCAATCAGCCCCAGCATTTT. It translates to CAWSGGGGNQPQHF.

V usage is TRBV9 and J usage is TRBJ1-4; 7 nucleotides match TRBD1. Per the germline V gene, CDR1 is SGDLS and CDR2 is YYNGEE. With 4 bases clipped from V and 5 bases from J, the junction kept 8 bases outside the gene matches. The CDR3 loop spans 15 amino acids. The CDR3 region is CASSPQQGHNEKLFF. The CDR3 DNA reads TGTGCCAGCAGCCCGCAACAGGGGCACAATGAAAAACTGTTTTTT.

V usage is TRBV28 and J usage is TRBJ2-5, with TRBD2 matching over 8 bases. CDR3 length: 13 residues. The germline gives CDR1 MDHEN, CDR2 SYDVKM. With 6 bases clipped from V and 5 bases from J, the junction kept 5 bases outside the gene matches. Here the CDR3 reads CASSSAGAETQYF. The CDR3 coding sequence is TGTGCCAGCAGCTCAGCGGGAGCGGAGACCCAGTACTTC. The variable domain in full, completed from reference TRBV28 and TRBJ2-5, reads DVKVTQSSRYLVKRTGEKVFLECVQDMDHENMFWYRQDPGLGLRLIYFSYDVKMKEKGDIPEGYSVSREKKERFSLILESASTNQTSMYLCASSSAGAETQYFGPGTRLLVL.

The chain uses TRBV7-9 and TRBJ1-1; 7 bases align to TRBD1. This CDR3 has 12 amino acids. With V trimmed by 5 bases and J by 6 bases, 3 bases remained unmatched. CDR1 is SEHNR and CDR2 is FQNEAQ in the germline V gene (reference sequence). The CDR3 DNA reads TGTGCCAGCAGCCATGACAGGGCTGAAGCTTTCTTT. This encodes CASSHDRAEAFF.

J is TRBJ1-1 and V is TRBV30; D is unclear. Germline V gene lookup returns CDR1 GTSNPN and CDR2 SVGIG (reference sequence). The V end was cut by 0 bases, the J end by 3 bases, with 14 bases between. The CDR3 consists of 15 residues. The CDR3 DNA follows: TGTGCCTGGAGTGTACTCGGTTTTCGGTACACTGAAGCTTTCTTT. Translating gives CAWSVLGFRYTEAFF.

This chain connects TRBV28 to TRBJ1-6; TRBD1 might be the D (5 bases). The CDR3 spans 14 residues. The V gene lost 7 bases and the J gene lost 9 bases, with 16 bases spanning the gap. Germline values: CDR1 MDHEN, CDR2 SYDVKM. CDR3 amino acids: CASTALQGSSPLHF. The CDR3 DNA sequence: TGTGCCAGCACGGCCCTGCAGGGCAGTTCACCCCTCCACTTT.

On this clone: The junction shows a germline mismatch at one end, possibly a read error. This rearrangement joins TRBV28 to TRBJ1-6; 8 bases are shared with TRBD1. Germline CDR1 and CDR2: MDHEN and SYDVKM. The length of the CDR3 is 13 residues. CDR3 protein: CASRGKPGGQGQF. The DNA for the CDR3 is TGTGCCAGCAGGGGAAAGCCAGGCGGACAGGGTCAATTT.

The genes are TRBV19 and TRBJ1-1; a weak D match, TRBD1 (6 bases). The CDR3 has 13 amino acids. Trimming left V 7 bases short and J 4 bases short, with 13 bases between. Germline V lookup: CDR1 LNHDA, CDR2 SQIVND (reference sequence). The CDR3 loop reads CASTPRGGTEAFF. CDR3 coding DNA: TGTGCCAGTACCCCAAGGGGGGGCACTGAAGCTTTCTTT.

Points on this clone: A read error may produce the germline difference seen at one junction end. The chain carries TRBV20-1 and TRBJ1-1, with unresolved D. CDR3 length equals 11 residues. CDR1 is DFQATT, CDR2 SNEGSKA, per germline (reference sequence). CDR3 coding DNA: TGCAGTGCTAGAGATCGGGAATCGACGGTCTTT. This translates into CSARDRESTVF.